The clone carrying this TCR beta chain was counted between two and nine times. Its antigen is currently unknown. Trimming removed 1 base from V and 4 bases from J, with 17 bases in between. This CDR3 has 17 amino acids. Germline loops: CDR1 SGHVS, CDR2 FQNEAQ. This entry belongs to a study of T-cell memory formation after mild COVID-19. General study points: Some SARS-CoV-2-responding clones were already detected in memory before infection. Shrinking CD4+ clones were chiefly CM and EM; CD8+ ones were chiefly EMRA. There was a balanced CD4/CD8 profile in clones contracting day 15 to 85, and later expanders leaned CD4+.

TCRdb re-analysed the 5' RACE reads in MiXCR, keeping a single row per CDR3 protein. The repertoire holds 450,000 or so distinct CDR3 sequences, with 20% to 30% as singletons. The V call is TRBV7-8, the J call TRBJ2-1, with TRBD2 as a possible D gene (7 bases). Sequencing input: PBMCs or a T cell subset sorted from them (not recorded which). This sequence originates from an adult woman who had mild COVID-19 (a few samples of this study predate the infection). Cell type and time point are not known. This CDR3 is CASSLDRGARVYNEQFF. CDR3 nucleotide sequence: TGTGCCAGCAGCTTAGATCGGGGGGCGCGGGTATACAATGAGCAGTTCTTC.